This T cell receptor beta chain originates from a study of memory CD4+ T cells and cytomegalovirus serostatus. Overall study: Donors were healthy Belgian adults, several CMV seropositive and approximately 23 seronegative.

Clones were read by immunoSEQ multiplex PCR, and TCRdb kept only the in-frame ones, dropping some. Among about 54,000 clones listed, around 79% were seen once. The CDR3 sequence is 14 residues long. V gave up 1 base and J gave up 4 bases, with 8 bases separating them. The germline CDR1 and CDR2 sequences are SGHNT and YENEEA. Single viable CD3+CD4+CD8-CD45RO+ cells were sorted as the memory CD4+ T cells. The receptor comes from an adult in good health and CMV-seropositive. Sequencing was done on a sample of memory CD4+ T cells from blood. The chain recombines TRBV11-3 with TRBJ2-1; D possibly matches TRBD1 or TRBD2 (5 bases each). The CDR3 DNA is TGTGCCAGCAGCTTAGCGGGACGGTACAATGAGCAGTTCTTC. This gives the protein CASSLAGRYNEQFF.